This T cell receptor beta chain was sequenced for a study of blood T cell repertoires in COVID-19. Study-level information: Both acute and convalescent COVID-19 samples were obtained from the United States, Italy and Spain.

Using immunoSEQ multiplex PCR, the repertoire was profiled, and TCRdb retains in-frame clones only, with some absent. Counted here are 150,000 or so clones, over 80% occurring once; the ten biggest clones make up about 5.2%. There are 14 residues in the CDR3. Unmatched junction bases numbered 5, after V lost 3 bases and J lost 5 bases. Germline V gene data show CDR1 as SGHRS and CDR2 as YFSETQ. This TCR came from a man between 65 and 85 years old who had been exposed to COVID-19. The sample was PBMCs or T cells enriched from blood (not recorded which). V usage is TRBV5-1 and J usage is TRBJ1-2; 9 nucleotides line up with TRBD1. CDR3 in DNA: TGCGCCAGCAGCTCCCGGGACAGGGATTATGGCTACACCTTC. This sequence encodes CASSSRDRDYGYTF.